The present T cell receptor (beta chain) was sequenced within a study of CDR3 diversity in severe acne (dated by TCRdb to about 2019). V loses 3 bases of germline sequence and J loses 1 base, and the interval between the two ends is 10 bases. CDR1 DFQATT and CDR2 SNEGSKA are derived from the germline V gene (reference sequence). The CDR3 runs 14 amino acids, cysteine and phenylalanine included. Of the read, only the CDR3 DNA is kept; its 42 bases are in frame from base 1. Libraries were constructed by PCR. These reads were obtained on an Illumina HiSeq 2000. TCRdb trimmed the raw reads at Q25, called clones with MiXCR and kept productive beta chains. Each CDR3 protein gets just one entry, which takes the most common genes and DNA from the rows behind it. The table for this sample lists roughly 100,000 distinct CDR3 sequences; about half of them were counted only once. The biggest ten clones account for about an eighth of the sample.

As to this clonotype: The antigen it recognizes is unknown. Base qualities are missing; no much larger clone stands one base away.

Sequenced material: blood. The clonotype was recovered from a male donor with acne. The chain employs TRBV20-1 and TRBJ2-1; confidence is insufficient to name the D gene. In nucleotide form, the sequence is TGCAGTGCTAGTGCGAGACAATCCTACAATGAGCAGTTCTTC. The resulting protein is CSASARQSYNEQFF.